This TCR beta chain was documented in a study of tumor-infiltrating lymphocytes in primary liver carcinoma. The overall study: Per sample, productive TCRbeta reads numbered roughly 3.5 to 7.13 million, similar across tissue types.

This clonotype has only a few counts. Germline V gene sequence: CDR1 LGHNA, CDR2 YNFKEQ. CDR3 length equals 15 residues. V was shortened by 1 base and J by 0 bases, with 7 bases between the two germline ends. TCR beta cDNA was reverse-transcribed from around 0.55 ug of total RNA. The reaction used a constant-region primer and ProtoScript II reverse transcriptase. Libraries covering TCR beta were generated through three nested multiplex PCR rounds (using a slightly modified ARM-PCR). Rounds one and two of PCR, each of roughly 10 cycles, were primed with TRBV1-TRBV30 forward primers and a C-beta reverse primer. TCRdb reprocessed the multiplex PCR reads with MiXCR, giving one entry per CDR3 protein. The sample consists of around 330,000 distinct CDR3 sequences, around three fifths of them appearing once. Blood RNA originated from unsorted whole blood, with germline DNA additionally extracted.

The TCR was taken from a man aged 35-49 years with primary liver carcinoma and hepatitis B virus infection. The sequencing sample was made of peripheral blood. J is TRBJ1-3 and V is TRBV4-2, with D uncertain. CDR3 protein: CASSQVEDSGNTIYF. The CDR3 DNA is TGTGCCAGCAGCCAAGTGGAAGACTCTGGAAACACCATATATTTT.